Sequencing of this T cell receptor (beta chain) was carried out in a study of T cells in Graves' hyperthyroidism and ophthalmopathy. RNA transcripts served as the template for amplifying TCR beta CDR3 regions. HTBI primers were employed in a first-round RT-PCR of the TCR CDR3. MiXCR, applied by TCRdb to the multiplex PCR reads, yields one record per CDR3 protein. The sample consists of roughly 500,000 distinct CDR3 sequences, 40% to 55% of them appearing once. Turning to this clonotype: Its specificity is not known.

The germline CDR1 and CDR2 sequences are DFQATT and SNEGSKA (reference sequence). CDR3 size: 13 residues. The V gene lost 8 bases and the J gene lost 0 bases, with 13 bases spanning the gap. The study's findings and limits: The blood repertoire included most of the expanded thyroid clonotypes above 0.001. Median prediction lead before ophthalmopathy onset was 6 to 8 months with the model. From stable hyperthyroidism, ophthalmopathy was separated by a 13 V-J model.

The V gene is TRBV20-1, the J gene TRBJ1-1, with a weak D call TRBD1 (5 bases). The sequenced sample was peripheral blood or thyroid tissue (not recorded which). This receptor was obtained from an adult woman with Graves' disease, either hyperthyroidism or ophthalmopathy (not recorded which). Here the CDR3 DNA reads TGCAGTTCTCACAGGAGCATGAACACTGAAGCTTTCTTT. Amino acid sequence: CSSHRSMNTEAFF.